The source of this T cell receptor (beta chain) is a study of blood T cell repertoires in COVID-19. The study recruited exposed participants who had met a COVID-19 case within 2 weeks before entry. Trimming removed 4 bases from V and 6 bases from J; junction bases left unmatched: 8. Germline CDR1 and CDR2: LGHDT and YNNKEL (reference sequence). This CDR3 spans 16 amino acids. Sequencing was performed with immunoSEQ multiplex PCR; in TCRdb, only in-frame clones are kept and a portion is missing. The profile shows fewer than 250,000 clones, more than 80% of them singletons. Input material: PBMCs or T cells enriched from blood (not recorded which). This chain joins TRBV3-1 (or the pseudogene TRBV3-2) and TRBJ2-1, with 11 bases matching TRBD2. The receptor was derived from a man aged 50-59 years who had been exposed to COVID-19. In DNA form, the CDR3 reads TGTGCCAGCAGCCTTCATAGCGGGAGGGCGGGCAATGAGCAGTTCTTC. It codes for CASSLHSGRAGNEQFF.